This passage covers 15 T cell receptor beta chains from one sample sequenced in a study of cytomegalovirus exposure and HLA in healthy donors. The PCR had 60 Vbeta and 13 Jbeta primers. Profiling relied on immunoSEQ multiplex PCR, and the TCRdb table lists in-frame clones only, not all of them. This table has about 67,000 clones, approximately 67% appearing once. The sequencing sample was made of PBMCs. The receptors come from a woman aged 30 to 39 in good health and CMV-seronegative.

V and J are TRBV10-3 and TRBJ1-2, with D possibly TRBD1 on 6 matching bases. V dropped 7 bases and J dropped 2 bases, with 14 bases sitting between them. Looked up from germline, CDR1 is ENHRY and CDR2 is SYGVKD. This CDR3 spans 14 amino acids. This CDR3 reads CAITISDRNYGYTF. The CDR3 nucleotides read TGTGCCATCACTATTAGCGACAGGAACTATGGCTACACCTTC.

This clone was picked up a small number of times. CDR3 residues: CASSPTGDYGYTF. In DNA, the CDR3 is TGCGCCAGCAGCCCGACAGGGGACTATGGCTACACCTTC. The chain combines TRBV5-1 with TRBJ1-2; TRBD1 matches at 8 bases. Germline loops: CDR1 SGHRS, CDR2 YFSETQ. V trimming: 4 bases; J trimming: 3 bases; junction bases outside the gene matches: 2. The CDR3 is 13 amino acids.

The V and J genes are TRBV28 and TRBJ2-4, with a possible D match to TRBD1 (7 bases). This CDR3 region has 14 residues. Trimming removed 5 bases at V and 8 bases at J, with 16 bases between. Germline V lookup: CDR1 MDHEN, CDR2 SYDVKM. CDR3 loop: CASSRDSWEDIQYF. The CDR3 DNA reads as TGTGCCAGCAGTCGGGACAGCTGGGAGGACATTCAGTACTTC.

This clone was seen a handful of times. The V gene is TRBV6-1, the J gene TRBJ2-1; the D is unclear. The CDR3 is 14 amino acids. Germline CDR1 is MNHNS and CDR2 is SASEGT. V was pared by 7 bases and J by 6 bases, with 16 bases between. The CDR3 is CASTSNPNFNEQFF. CDR3 nucleotides: TGTGCCAGCACCTCGAACCCTAATTTCAATGAGCAGTTCTTC.

This chain connects TRBV13 to TRBJ2-3; 10 positions match TRBD2. Per the germline V gene, CDR1 is PRHDT and CDR2 is FYEKMQ (reference sequence). The CDR3 consists of 18 residues. Unmatched junction bases numbered 15, after V lost 4 bases and J lost 5 bases. The CDR3 bases are TGTGCCAGCAGCTCCCTTCCCGGGACTAGCGTGGGAGGAGATACGCAGTATTTT. This codes for CASSSLPGTSVGGDTQYF. Full variable domain (rest looked up from reference TRBV13 and TRBJ2-3): AAGVIQSPRHLIKEKRETATLKCYPIPRHDTVYWYQQGPGQDPQFLISFYEKMQSDKGSIPDRFSAQQFSDYHSELNMSSLELGDSALYFCASSSLPGTSVGGDTQYFGPGTRLTVL.

This clone was recorded a few times. This sample includes further DNA sequences coding for the same CDR3. V is TRBV2 and J is TRBJ1-4; 9 positions match TRBD1. The V segment lost 5 bases and the J segment 7 bases; nucleotides outside the gene matches: 14. The CDR3 is 17 amino acids. Per germline, CDR1 SNHLY and CDR2 FYNNEI. This CDR3 reads CASSYLPLTGGSEKLFF. For the CDR3, the DNA is TGTGCCAGCAGTTATCTACCCCTTACAGGGGGCAGTGAAAAACTGTTTTTT.

The CDR3 coding sequence is TGTGCCAGCAACCAGGACAGGGGGGACAGCGGGGAGCTGTTTTTT. Residues: CASNQDRGDSGELFF. The chain recombines TRBV2 with TRBJ2-2, with 10 bases matching TRBD1. Germline V lookup: CDR1 SNHLY, CDR2 FYNNEI. This CDR3 is 15 amino acids long. The V and J ends lost 7 bases and 7 bases, in that order; junction bases with no gene match: 9.

V usage is TRBV7-9 and J usage is TRBJ2-7, with a tentative D call TRBD1 (6 bases). Trimming shortened V by 0 bases and J by 2 bases, and 14 bases separated the two germline ends. Germline V gives CDR1 SEHNR, CDR2 FQNEAQ (reference sequence). CDR3 size: 16 residues. CDR3 protein: CASSLAGTIVPYEQYF. CDR3 coding DNA: TGTGCCAGCAGCTTAGCAGGGACAATAGTCCCCTACGAGCAGTACTTC. Combining the CDR3 with reference TRBV7-9 and TRBJ2-7 gives the whole variable domain DTGVSQNPRHKITKRGQNVTFRCDPISEHNRLYWYRQTLGQGPEFLTYFQNEAQLEKSRLLSDRFSAERPKGSFSTLEIQRTEQGDSAMYLCASSLAGTIVPYEQYFGPGTRLTVT.

In DNA, the CDR3 is TGTGCCAGCAGCTCACAGGGGGGAGCGTATGGCTACACCTTC. It specifies CASSSQGGAYGYTF. The V and J genes are TRBV7-3 and TRBJ1-2, with TRBD1 matching over 8 bases. Trimming took 4 bases from V and 5 from J; bases not matched to a gene: 6. The CDR3 totals 14 residues. Germline CDR1 and CDR2: SGHTA and FQGTGA.

The CDR3 coding sequence is TGCGCCAGCAGCTTGGCCCCTAGCGGGGGATCGAGCTCCTACGAGCAGTACTTC. This encodes CASSLAPSGGSSSYEQYF. This chain uses TRBV5-1 with TRBJ2-7; 10 bases fit TRBD2. Per germline, CDR1 SGHRS and CDR2 YFSETQ. With 0 bases clipped from V and 0 bases from J, the junction kept 9 bases outside the gene matches. The CDR3 covers 18 residues.

This chain links TRBV19 with TRBJ2-1; D not resolved. CDR1 is LNHDA, CDR2 SQIVND, per germline (reference sequence). The CDR3 is made up of 13 amino acids. The V end lost 4 bases, the J end lost 0 bases, and 4 bases lay between the germline ends. CDR3 amino acids: CASSTSSYNEQFF. CDR3 in DNA: TGTGCCAGTAGTACGAGCTCCTACAATGAGCAGTTCTTC.

The chain uses TRBV4-1 and TRBJ1-5; 10 bases match TRBD1. V was pared by 1 base and J by 6 bases, with 9 bases of the junction left unmatched. CDR1 is MGHRA, CDR2 YSYEKL, per germline. The CDR3 has 17 residues. CDR3 nucleotide sequence: TGCGCCAGCAGCCAAGGGGACAGGGGACAGTTCGGTCAGCCCCAGCATTTT. This sequence encodes CASSQGDRGQFGQPQHF.

The chain combines TRBV11-3 with TRBJ2-1; 7 bases map to TRBD2. This CDR3 has 15 amino acids. The V gene end was trimmed by 4 bases and the J gene end by 7 bases; junction bases not matched to a gene: 10. CDR1 and CDR2 (germline): SGHNT, YENEEA. In nucleotides, the CDR3 is TGTGCCAGCAGCTCAGGACTAGTTGCGAGGAATGAGCAGTTCTTC. This translates into CASSSGLVARNEQFF.

The J gene is TRBJ2-5, the V gene TRBV28; D ambiguous. Germline-derived CDR1 and CDR2 are MDHEN and SYDVKM. The CDR3 loop spans 14 amino acids. V was cut by 3 bases and J by 4 bases, with 12 bases left in between. CDR3 amino acids: CASSLSVRGETQYF. In DNA, the CDR3 is TGTGCCAGCAGTTTGAGTGTCAGAGGAGAGACCCAGTACTTC.

The V call is TRBV7-2, the J call TRBJ1-4; no firm D call. The V gene lost 1 base and the J gene lost 10 bases, with 16 bases spanning the gap. CDR3 length equals 15 residues. CDR1 and CDR2 from the germline V gene are SGHTA and FQGNSA. This CDR3 reads CASSLDSVRTGKLFF. CDR3 nucleotides: TGTGCCAGCAGCTTAGATTCGGTTAGAACGGGAAAACTGTTTTTT.